This TCR beta chain comes out of a study of response to subunit inactivated influenza vaccine. Only a few counts were recorded for this clonotype. No antigen is known for it. In germline, CDR1 is SGHTA, CDR2 FQGNSA. J was trimmed by 1 base and V by 4 bases; bases with no gene match: 7. This CDR3 is 16 amino acids long. MiXCR, applied by TCRdb to the RT-PCR reads, yields one record per CDR3 protein. The sample contains around 520,000 distinct CDR3 sequences, approximately 24% of which appear only once. Regarding the study as a whole: New T cells are recruited in small numbers by each seasonal influenza vaccination, according to the authors' suggestion.

The origin of this receptor is a man aged 50-59 years who received an inactivated influenza vaccine. The specimen comprised CD4+ T cells sorted from PBMCs, sampled about 5 days after vaccination. This sequence joins TRBV7-2 and TRBJ1-3, with 7 bases matching TRBD1. CDR3 coding DNA: TGTGCCAGCAGCTCCAGACAGGGATTATCTGGAAACACCATATATTTT. This codes for CASSSRQGLSGNTIYF.